The next 24 T cell receptor beta chains were all read from a single sample in a study of CD8 T cells in Susac syndrome. RNA, at about 0.5 to 1 ug, was reverse transcribed with random hexamers. TCRdb passed the immunoSEQ multiplex PCR reads through MiXCR, listing each CDR3 protein once. The data hold 110,000 or so distinct CDR3 sequences, with about 92% observed a single time. Sequencing was performed on CD4+ T cells from PBMCs. These receptors were collected from a human donor with multiple sclerosis.

V and J are TRBV6-1 and TRBJ2-2; 7 nucleotides line up with TRBD1. This CDR3 comprises 18 residues. The junction had 11 bases not matched to a gene; V was cut back by 4 bases and J by 0 bases. Germline V gene lookup returns CDR1 MNHNS and CDR2 SASEGT. The CDR3 protein is CASSGRSTGTANTGELFF. The CDR3 DNA follows: TGTGCCAGCAGTGGAAGGTCGACCGGGACAGCGAACACCGGGGAGCTGTTTTTT.

The rearrangement joins TRBV20-1 to TRBJ1-2; the D is unclear. V lost 0 bases and J lost 9, with 8 bases in between. CDR1 and CDR2 from the germline V gene are DFQATT and SNEGSKA (reference sequence). The CDR3 is made up of 11 amino acids. This chain's CDR3 is CSARDPGSYTF. The DNA of the CDR3 is TGCAGTGCTAGAGATCCGGGTAGCTACACCTTC.

This clonotype was picked up one time. The rearrangement links TRBV19 to TRBJ2-2, with D tentatively TRBD1 (5 bases). The germline V and J ends were trimmed by 8 bases and 8 bases, with 15 bases remaining between them. Per the germline V gene, CDR1 is LNHDA and CDR2 is SQIVND (reference sequence). The CDR3 contains 13 residues. The CDR3 nucleotides read TGTGCCAGTCGCCTTCAGGGTAGGGGGGAGCTGTTTTTT. Its translation: CASRLQGRGELFF.

The chain joins TRBV6-5 to TRBJ2-7, with 7 bases identical to TRBD2. Germline trimming cut 5 bases from V and 4 bases from J; bases unmatched to any gene: 8. The V gene's germline CDR1 is MNHEY and CDR2 SVGAGI. This CDR3 is 14 amino acids long. The DNA of the CDR3 is TGTGCCAGCAGTATCAGGGAGGGAAAATACGAGCAGTACTTC. It is translated as CASSIREGKYEQYF.

The genes are TRBV7-6 and TRBJ2-2; D may match TRBD1 or TRBD2 (5 bases each). V lost 0 bases and J 3 bases, leaving 14 bases between the germline ends. This CDR3 is 17 amino acids long. From germline, CDR1 is SGHVS and CDR2 FNYEAQ. This CDR3 is CASSLAWLGTDTGELFF. In nucleotides, the CDR3 is TGTGCCAGCAGCTTAGCTTGGTTAGGGACCGACACCGGGGAGCTGTTTTTT.

The chain employs TRBV12-3 or TRBV12-4 and TRBJ2-1; D is possibly TRBD2 (5 bases). This CDR3 region has 14 residues. The V and J ends lost 2 bases and 8 bases respectively, with 13 bases between them. In DNA form, the CDR3 reads TGTGCCAGCAGTTTAAGTCCGGGGTTGCATGAGCAGTTCTTC. It yields the protein CASSLSPGLHEQFF.

This clonotype was detected only once. The chain has TRBV3-1 and TRBJ2-5; D is possibly TRBD2 (7 bases). The CDR3 length is 16 residues. Trimming took off 0 bases at V and 5 bases at J, with 16 bases between the two ends. CDR1 is LGHDT and CDR2 is YNNKEL in the germline V gene (reference sequence). DNA of the CDR3: TGTGCCAGCAGCCAAGATTACGGGGGGCCCGTTGAGACCCAGTACTTC. Translating it yields CASSQDYGGPVETQYF.

V is TRBV3-1 and J is TRBJ2-3; 7 positions match TRBD1. The CDR3 sequence is 14 residues long. Per the germline V gene, CDR1 is LGHDT and CDR2 is YNNKEL (reference sequence). The ends lost 0 bases at V and 5 bases at J; junction bases unmatched: 2. CDR3 bases: TGTGCCAGCAGCCAAGACGACAGGGAAGATACGCAGTATTTT. Its protein is CASSQDDREDTQYF.

The chain couples TRBV3-1 to TRBJ2-5; no firm D call. This CDR3 region has 14 residues. Germline CDR1 is LGHDT and CDR2 is YNNKEL (reference sequence). The ends were cut back, 4 bases at V and 7 bases at J, with 16 bases in the middle. Here the CDR3 DNA reads TGTGCCAGCAGCCCTATTCGGACCCCCGGGACCCAGTACTTC. It translates to CASSPIRTPGTQYF.

The chain uses TRBV30 and TRBJ2-1; the D gene is possibly TRBD1 (5 bases). In germline, CDR1 is GTSNPN, CDR2 SVGIG (reference sequence). The CDR3 runs to 12 residues. The V end lost 0 bases, the J end lost 8 bases, and 8 bases lay between the germline ends. The CDR3: CAWSVRGYEQFF. The CDR3 DNA is TGTGCCTGGAGTGTTAGGGGTTATGAGCAGTTCTTC.

The V and J genes are TRBV4-1 and TRBJ1-2, with D uncertain. CDR3 length: 16 amino acids. CDR1 is MGHRA and CDR2 is YSYEKL in the germline V gene. V shed 0 bases and J shed 2 bases, with 13 bases lying between them. The CDR3 sequence: CASSQDMKGRNYGYTF. In nucleotides, the CDR3 is TGCGCCAGCAGCCAAGATATGAAAGGTCGGAACTATGGCTACACCTTC.

This chain joins TRBV2 and TRBJ2-1, with TRBD2 as a possible D gene (5 bases). The CDR3 is 13 residues long. Germline V CDR1 and CDR2: SNHLY, FYNNEI. Trimming removed 0 bases from V and 9 bases from J, with 9 bases in between. The CDR3 spells CASSEALGSEQFF. DNA of the CDR3: TGTGCCAGCAGTGAAGCGTTGGGGAGTGAGCAGTTCTTC. Together with reference TRBV2 and TRBJ2-1, the CDR3 gives the full variable domain: EPEVTQTPSHQVTQMGQEVILRCVPISNHLYFYWYRQILGQKVEFLVSFYNNEISEKSEIFDDQFSVERPDGSNFTLKIRSTKLEDSAMYFCASSEALGSEQFFGPGTRLTVL.

The chain employs TRBV7-2 and TRBJ2-7, with D uncertain. Germline V CDR1 and CDR2: SGHTA, FQGNSA. V was cut by 2 bases and J by 2 bases, with 13 bases left in between. The CDR3 has 15 amino acids. Written as DNA, the CDR3 is TGTGCCAGCAGCTTACTCAGCTACACGACCTACGAGCAGTACTTC. Translation: CASSLLSYTTYEQYF. The variable domain in full, completed from reference TRBV7-2 and TRBJ2-7, reads GAGVSQSPSNKVTEKGKDVELRCDPISGHTALYWYRQSLGQGLEFLIYFQGNSAPDKSGLPSDRFSAERTGGSVSTLTIQRTQQEDSAVYLCASSLLSYTTYEQYFGPGTRLTVT.

This clonotype appeared a single time. The J gene is TRBJ1-2, the V gene TRBV20-1, with 8 bases aligning to TRBD1. Germline V gives CDR1 DFQATT, CDR2 SNEGSKA (reference sequence). The CDR3 consists of 14 residues. The trim removed 3 bases at V and 8 bases at J, leaving 11 bases unmatched. CDR3 loop: CSARGTGDFLGYTF. The CDR3, as DNA: TGCAGTGCTAGGGGGACAGGAGATTTCCTCGGCTACACCTTC.

This chain uses TRBV12-3 or TRBV12-4 with TRBJ2-3, with D tentatively TRBD2 (5 bases). V gave up 3 bases and J gave up 5 bases, with 15 bases separating them. The CDR3 totals 15 residues. DNA for the CDR3: TGTGCCAGCAGTTTGCAGGAGGCGGACGGAGATACGCAGTATTTT. Translation gives CASSLQEADGDTQYF.

V gene TRBV6-1 combines with J gene TRBJ1-2, with a possible D match to TRBD1 (5 bases). The CDR3 sequence is 14 residues long. Trimming removed 7 bases from V and 2 bases from J, with 14 bases in between. CDR1 and CDR2 from the germline V gene are MNHNS and SASEGT. The DNA for the CDR3 is TGTGCCAGCACCACCGACAGATACAACTATGGCTACACCTTC. Protein: CASTTDRYNYGYTF.

This rearrangement joins TRBV3-1 to TRBJ2-1; D remains ambiguous. Looked up from germline, CDR1 is LGHDT and CDR2 is YNNKEL (reference sequence). V was cut by 5 bases and J by 9 bases, with 8 bases left in between. The CDR3 has 11 amino acids. CDR3 amino acids: CASSSASEQFF. The CDR3 bases are TGTGCCAGCAGCTCCGCGAGTGAGCAGTTCTTC.

The chain recombines TRBV7-9 with TRBJ1-3; D uncertain. Germline CDR1 reads SEHNR; CDR2 reads FQNEAQ (reference sequence). CDR3 length equals 16 residues. Trimming stripped 2 bases from V and 1 base from J, with 12 bases between. This CDR3 reads CASSLTGVKSGNTIYF. In DNA form, the CDR3 reads TGTGCCAGCAGCTTAACCGGGGTGAAATCTGGAAACACCATATATTTT.

The V call is TRBV5-1, the J call TRBJ1-1; no clear D. The germline V and J ends were trimmed by 3 bases and 5 bases, with 8 bases remaining between them. The CDR3 has 12 residues. Per the germline V gene, CDR1 is SGHRS and CDR2 is YFSETQ. This CDR3 is CASSSETTEAFF. In DNA, the CDR3 is TGCGCCAGCAGCTCAGAAACGACTGAAGCTTTCTTT.

This chain uses TRBV6-1 with TRBJ2-2; D could derive from TRBD1 or TRBD2 (6 bases each). Germline loops: CDR1 MNHNS, CDR2 SASEGT. Trimming took off 7 bases at V and 5 bases at J, with 17 bases between the two ends. The CDR3 runs to 15 residues. CDR3 sequence reads: CASIRDGGATGELFF. The DNA for the CDR3 is TGTGCCAGCATCAGGGACGGGGGCGCAACCGGGGAGCTGTTTTTT.

The CDR3 loop is CASSSTLQGGNEQFF. Written as DNA, the CDR3 is TGTGCCAGCAGCTCCACCCTGCAGGGTGGCAATGAGCAGTTCTTC. The chain is built from TRBV6-5 and TRBJ2-1, with a weak D call TRBD1 (5 bases). Germline V CDR1 and CDR2: MNHEY, SVGAGI. V was cut by 6 bases and J by 6 bases, with 18 bases left in between. This CDR3 comprises 15 residues.

The chain carries TRBV5-1 and TRBJ1-2; possible D gene TRBD1, 5 bases. The germline V gene has CDR1 SGHRS and CDR2 YFSETQ. This CDR3 contains 13 residues. The V gene lost 0 bases and the J gene lost 7 bases, with 10 bases spanning the gap. The CDR3 protein is CASSLVTDTGYTF. For the CDR3, the DNA is TGCGCCAGCAGCTTGGTGACAGACACTGGCTACACCTTC.

The chain is built from TRBV19 and TRBJ1-2; TRBD1 is a possible D gene (6 bases). Germline lookup yields CDR1 LNHDA and CDR2 SQIVND (reference sequence). V was trimmed by 10 bases and J by 8 bases, leaving 26 bases between them. The CDR3 consists of 15 residues. The CDR3 nucleotides read TGTGCCACCCTCGAACAGGGTCTCGTAAGGAGGGGCTACACCTTC. It yields the protein CATLEQGLVRRGYTF.

The chain recombines TRBV27 with TRBJ1-2, with TRBD1 matching over 9 bases. The CDR3 is made up of 14 amino acids. The germline CDR1 and CDR2 sequences are MNHEY and SMNVEV (reference sequence). Trimming cost V 2 bases and J 6 bases; bases outside gene matches: 4. CDR3 nucleotides: TGTGCCAGCAGTTTAATTGGGACAGGGCATGGCTACACCTTC. It is translated as CASSLIGTGHGYTF.